The 15 T cell receptor beta chains below all came from one sample that was sequenced in a study of blood T cells in healthy people across ages. It was with a sample-barcoded 5' primer and a J-beta primer mix that a second PCR of about 6 to 12 cycles was run. TCRdb analysed the 5' RACE reads with MiXCR anew, one entry per CDR3 protein. The sample lists about 380,000 distinct CDR3 sequences; 52% were seen once. Material for sequencing was blood. The source is a man between 60 and 75 years old in good health.

This sequence joins TRBV2 and TRBJ2-4; unclear D gene. The V gene's germline CDR1 is SNHLY and CDR2 FYNNEI. There are 11 residues in the CDR3. Trimming took off 6 bases at V and 4 bases at J, with 4 bases between the two ends. This CDR3 is CASRQKNIQYF. CDR3 in DNA: TGTGCCAGCAGACAGAAAAACATTCAGTACTTC.

The V call is TRBV20-1, the J call TRBJ2-5; a weak D match, TRBD2 (6 bases). The CDR3 is 13 residues long. Germline-derived CDR1 and CDR2 are DFQATT and SNEGSKA (reference sequence). V gave up 2 bases and J gave up 5 bases, with 12 bases separating them. In DNA form, the CDR3 reads TGCAGTGCTAGACGGGACTTTGAGGAGACCCAGTACTTC. Protein sequence: CSARRDFEETQYF.

This clonotype was seen a few times. CDR3: CASSEQYF. CDR3 DNA: TGTGCCAGCAGCGAGCAGTACTTC. V gene TRBV6-5 combines with J gene TRBJ2-7; D is unclear. CDR3 length: 8 residues. V was cut by 6 bases and J by 6 bases, with 0 bases left in between. CDR1 MNHEY and CDR2 SVGAGI come from the germline V gene.

The CDR3 bases are TGTGCCAGCAGCCATGGACAGCTAGCCAAAAACATTCAGTACTTC. This sequence encodes CASSHGQLAKNIQYF. The chain carries TRBV28 and TRBJ2-4; possible D gene TRBD1, 6 bases. CDR3 length: 15 residues. The germline CDR1 and CDR2 sequences are MDHEN and SYDVKM. Between the trimmed V and J ends, which lost 6 bases and 0 bases, there was a span of 12 bases.

In the case of this clonotype: One junction end does not reproduce the germline sequence, and a read error may be involved. V is TRBV29-1 and J is TRBJ2-1; no firm D call. Germline V CDR1 and CDR2: SQVTM, ANQGSEA. The CDR3 covers 10 residues. DNA of the CDR3: TGCAGCGTCCCCTCCAATGAGCGGTTCTTC. Amino acid sequence: CSVPSNERFF.

The chain recombines TRBV6-5 with TRBJ2-1; 7 nucleotides match TRBD2. The DNA end lines up better with TRBJ2-7; the J call may be wrong. The CDR3 totals 17 residues. CDR1 and CDR2 from the germline V gene are MNHEY and SVGAGI. Here the CDR3 reads CASSYGAGGSSYNEQYF. The CDR3 nucleotides read TGTGCCAGCAGTTACGGTGCCGGCGGGAGCTCCTACAATGAGCAGTACTTC.

This chain joins TRBV7-2 and TRBJ2-5, with D uncertain. The V gene's germline CDR1 is SGHTA and CDR2 FQGNSA. The CDR3 extends over 15 amino acids. With 1 base removed from V and 11 bases from J, the gap between germline ends came to 20 bases. The DNA of the CDR3 is TGTGCCAGCAGCTTAGACGGGTCGCTCTACAATGAGCAGTACTTC. Translated, it gives CASSLDGSLYNEQYF.

The chain employs TRBV20-1 and TRBJ2-1; 7 positions agree with TRBD1. The trim removed 3 bases at V and 2 bases at J, leaving 10 bases unmatched. Germline-derived CDR1 and CDR2 are DFQATT and SNEGSKA (reference sequence). The CDR3 is 16 residues long. Here the CDR3 DNA reads TGCAGTGCTAGTGGTGACCGGGACAGAGCCTACAATGAGCAGTTCTTC. This sequence encodes CSASGDRDRAYNEQFF.

In this sample, this clonotype turned up many times. The chain recombines TRBV11-2 with TRBJ2-5, with D possibly TRBD2 on 6 matching bases. The germline gives CDR1 SGHAT, CDR2 FQNNGV. Trimming stripped 5 bases from V and 0 bases from J, with 10 bases between. CDR3 length: 14 residues. CDR3 sequence reads: CASSPGLYQETQYF. In DNA, the CDR3 is TGTGCCAGCAGCCCGGGACTGTACCAAGAGACCCAGTACTTC.

The chain links TRBV6-1 to TRBJ2-5; D might be TRBD2 (7 bases). The CDR3 runs to 14 residues. The germline CDR1 and CDR2 sequences are MNHNS and SASEGT. The V gene lost 4 bases and the J gene lost 11 bases, with 20 bases spanning the gap. The CDR3 is CASSVAGALREQYF. CDR3 nucleotide sequence: TGTGCCAGCAGTGTTGCGGGGGCTCTGCGAGAGCAGTACTTC.

Details on this clonotype: This could be a read error, since a much larger clone is one nucleotide away. This rearrangement joins TRBV11-2 to TRBJ2-1; TRBD2 is a possible D gene (5 bases). The end of the DNA is better explained by TRBJ2-7, so the J call may be wrong. CDR1 SGHAT and CDR2 FQNNGV come from the germline V gene. The CDR3 is made up of 15 amino acids. CDR3 bases: TGTGCCAGCAGCTTAGGGACTCCCTCCTACAATGAGCAGTACTTC. This codes for CASSLGTPSYNEQYF.

The CDR3 DNA reads as TGCAGTGCTAGGAGCTCCCCAGGGCGAGGCTATGGCTACACCTTC. Translated, it gives CSARSSPGRGYGYTF. The gene calls are TRBV20-1 and TRBJ1-2, with D possibly matching TRBD1 (5 bases). CDR3 size: 15 residues. CDR1 and CDR2 (germline): DFQATT, SNEGSKA (reference sequence). V gave up 3 bases and J gave up 4 bases, with 18 bases separating them.

This rearrangement joins TRBV10-3 to TRBJ2-1, with D perhaps matching TRBD2 (5 bases). V was clipped by 6 bases and J by 5 bases, with 8 bases between them. From germline, CDR1 is ENHRY and CDR2 SYGVKD. The CDR3 length is 12 residues. This CDR3 reads CAIRDLNNEQFF. DNA of the CDR3: TGTGCCATCAGGGACTTGAACAATGAGCAGTTCTTC.

This clonotype was detected many times. The chain couples TRBV7-9 to TRBJ2-6; no clear D. CDR3 size: 15 residues. V gave up 3 bases and J gave up 4 bases, with 10 bases separating them. Germline V gene lookup returns CDR1 SEHNR and CDR2 FQNEAQ (reference sequence). The chain's CDR3 is CASSLGGYGANVLTF. The CDR3 DNA sequence: TGTGCCAGCAGCTTGGGTGGATACGGGGCCAACGTCCTGACTTTC.

This clonotype has a handful of counts. The CDR3 DNA is TGTGCCAGCAGTCACAACGCAGATACGCAGTATTTT. The encoded protein is CASSHNADTQYF. The chain has TRBV12-3 or TRBV12-4 and TRBJ2-3; no clear D. V lost 5 bases, J lost 4 bases, and 7 bases lay in between. The CDR3 is 12 residues long.